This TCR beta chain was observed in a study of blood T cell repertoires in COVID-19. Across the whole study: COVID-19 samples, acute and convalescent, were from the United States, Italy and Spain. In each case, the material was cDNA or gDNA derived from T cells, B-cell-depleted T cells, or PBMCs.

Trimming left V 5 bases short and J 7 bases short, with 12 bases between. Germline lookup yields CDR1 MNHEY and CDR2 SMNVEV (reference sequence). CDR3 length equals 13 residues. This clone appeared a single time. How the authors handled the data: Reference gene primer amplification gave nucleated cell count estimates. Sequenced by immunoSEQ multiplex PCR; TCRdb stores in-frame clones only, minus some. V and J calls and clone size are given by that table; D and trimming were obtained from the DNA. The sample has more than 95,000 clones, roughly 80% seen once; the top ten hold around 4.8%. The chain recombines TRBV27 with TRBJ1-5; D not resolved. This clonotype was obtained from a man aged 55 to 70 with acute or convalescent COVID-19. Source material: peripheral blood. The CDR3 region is CASSERARQPQHF. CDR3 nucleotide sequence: TGTGCCAGCAGTGAGAGGGCACGGCAGCCCCAGCATTTT.